Shown below are 23 T cell receptor beta chains from a single sample sequenced in a study of cytomegalovirus exposure and HLA in healthy donors. The PCR ran on 60 Vbeta and 13 Jbeta primers. Clones were sequenced by immunoSEQ multiplex PCR, and TCRdb holds only the in-frame ones, with some missing. Among over 150,000 clones listed, 77% were seen once. Sequencing was performed on PBMCs. These receptors were taken from a woman in her forties in good health and CMV-seropositive.

The CDR3 reads CASSLGTGEPYEQYF. The CDR3 nucleotides are TGTGCCAGCAGCTTGGGGACAGGGGAGCCCTACGAGCAGTACTTC. The chain combines TRBV5-6 with TRBJ2-7; the match to TRBD1 covers 9 bases. The ends lost 0 bases at V and 2 bases at J; junction bases unmatched: 3. The V gene's germline CDR1 is SGHDT and CDR2 YYEEEE. The CDR3 consists of 15 residues.

This clone was observed a few times. The chain carries TRBV10-1 and TRBJ1-6; weak D call: TRBD1 (6 bases). Germline V gene data show CDR1 as WNHNN and CDR2 as SYGVQD (reference sequence). V was clipped by 0 bases and J by 9 bases, with 24 bases between them. The CDR3 covers 19 residues. CDR3 DNA sequence: TGCGCCAGCAGTGAGTCGTTCACCCCTCAGGGGACCCTAACTTCACCCCTCCACTTT. The encoded protein is CASSESFTPQGTLTSPLHF.

J is TRBJ1-6 and V is TRBV7-2; 9 positions agree with TRBD1. CDR1 and CDR2 (germline): SGHTA, FQGNSA. The V gene end was trimmed by 2 bases and the J gene end by 7 bases; junction bases not matched to a gene: 6. The CDR3 runs 16 residues. The CDR3 nucleotides read TGTGCCAGCAGCTTACGTCCCGGGACAGGGAATTCACCCCTCCACTTT. It translates to CASSLRPGTGNSPLHF.

This chain links TRBV6-6 with TRBJ2-3, with 8 bases fitting TRBD2. The CDR3 sequence is 15 residues long. CDR1 is MNHNY and CDR2 is SVGAGI in the germline V gene (reference sequence). V dropped 6 bases and J dropped 0; count of bases not matched to a gene: 5. This chain's CDR3 is CASRGSSGSTDTQYF. In nucleotides, the CDR3 is TGTGCCAGCAGGGGGTCTAGCGGGAGCACAGATACGCAGTATTTT.

CDR3 region: CASSLDAGQRELFF. The CDR3 DNA follows: TGTGCCAGCAGCTTGGATGCGGGGCAGCGGGAACTGTTTTTT. This chain joins TRBV5-4 and TRBJ1-4, with TRBD1 as a possible D gene (5 bases). The length of the CDR3 is 14 residues. Trimming removed 0 bases at V and 12 bases at J, with 15 bases between. Looked up from germline, CDR1 is SGHNT and CDR2 is YYREEE (reference sequence). Filled out from reference TRBV5-4 and TRBJ1-4, the complete variable domain reads ETGVTQSPTHLIKTRGQQVTLRCSSQSGHNTVSWYQQALGQGPQFIFQYYREEENGRGNFPPRFSGLQFPNYSSELNVNALELDDSALYLCASSLDAGQRELFFGSGTQLSVL.

This clone appeared a few times. The chain employs TRBV2 and TRBJ1-5; 7 positions match TRBD1. Germline assignment: CDR1 SNHLY and CDR2 FYNNEI. The CDR3 is 16 residues long. Losses at the gene ends were 6 bases for V and 4 bases for J; bases not matched to a gene: 12. The CDR3 region has the DNA TGTGCCAGCAGGGCTGCAGGGGGGCAGGTGAATCAGCCCCAGCATTTT. Translating gives CASRAAGGQVNQPQHF.

This clone was counted between two and nine times. This chain links TRBV6-1 with TRBJ1-2; the match to TRBD1 covers 8 bases. Trimming cost V 4 bases and J 5 bases; bases outside gene matches: 6. Germline CDR1 reads MNHNS; CDR2 reads SASEGT. The CDR3 runs 14 residues. The CDR3 loop is CASSGTGQAYGYTF. In DNA form, the CDR3 reads TGTGCCAGCAGTGGCACGGGACAGGCATATGGCTACACCTTC.

This clone has just a few counts. The chain is built from TRBV27 and TRBJ1-3, with 7 bases fitting TRBD1. CDR1 is MNHEY, CDR2 SMNVEV, per germline (reference sequence). The trim removed 8 bases at V and 3 bases at J, leaving 22 bases unmatched. The CDR3 consists of 19 residues. The CDR3 spells CASSPEGGQQRGYGNTIYF. DNA of the CDR3: TGTGCCAGCTCCCCGGAAGGGGGCCAACAAAGGGGATATGGAAACACCATATATTTT.

The chain recombines TRBV7-2 with TRBJ2-7; D unclear. Between the trimmed V and J ends, which lost 5 bases and 5 bases, there was a span of 13 bases. Germline V gene data show CDR1 as SGHTA and CDR2 as FQGNSA. The CDR3 extends over 13 amino acids. The CDR3 protein is CASSKLEAHEQYF. The CDR3 DNA reads TGTGCCAGCAGCAAGCTCGAAGCCCACGAGCAGTACTTC.

The V and J genes are TRBV19 and TRBJ2-5, with 7 bases identical to TRBD2. Germline V gene sequence: CDR1 LNHDA, CDR2 SQIVND (reference sequence). The V segment lost 3 bases and the J segment 1 base; nucleotides outside the gene matches: 2. CDR3 length: 14 amino acids. The CDR3 bases are TGTGCCAGTAGTATGGGGGGGGGCCAAGAGACCCAGTACTTC. Its translation is CASSMGGGQETQYF.

This clone was counted between two and nine times. CDR3 sequence reads: CASSLGQGLNQPQHF. The CDR3 bases are TGTGCCAGCAGCTTAGGACAGGGGCTCAATCAGCCCCAGCATTTT. V is TRBV7-2 and J is TRBJ1-5; 8 nucleotides line up with TRBD1. The CDR3 runs 15 residues. Unmatched junction bases numbered 2, after V lost 1 base and J lost 3 bases. Germline-derived CDR1 and CDR2 are SGHTA and FQGNSA. Filled out from reference TRBV7-2 and TRBJ1-5, the complete variable domain reads GAGVSQSPSNKVTEKGKDVELRCDPISGHTALYWYRQSLGQGLEFLIYFQGNSAPDKSGLPSDRFSAERTGGSVSTLTIQRTQQEDSAVYLCASSLGQGLNQPQHFGDGTRLSIL.

This sequence joins TRBV30 and TRBJ1-2; weak D call: TRBD1 (5 bases). This CDR3 has 14 residues. Germline V lookup: CDR1 GTSNPN, CDR2 SVGIG (reference sequence). Between the trimmed V and J ends, which lost 4 bases and 8 bases, there was a span of 20 bases. The CDR3 is CAWTPGPIQGGYTF. The DNA for the CDR3 is TGTGCCTGGACCCCAGGTCCTATCCAGGGCGGCTACACCTTC.

This chain links TRBV6-6 with TRBJ2-7; possible D gene TRBD2, 5 bases. The CDR3 consists of 12 residues. CDR1 and CDR2 from the germline V gene are MNHNY and SVGAGI (reference sequence). Trimming stripped 2 bases from V and 6 bases from J, with 8 bases between. CDR3 residues: CASSYRAGEQYF. The CDR3 nucleotides are TGTGCCAGCAGTTACAGGGCGGGCGAGCAGTACTTC.

The gene calls are TRBV6-6 and TRBJ2-5; 8 bases map to TRBD1. This CDR3 has 15 residues. CDR1 MNHNY and CDR2 SVGAGI come from the germline V gene (reference sequence). V shed 5 bases and J 1 base; nucleotides not matched to a gene: 6. The CDR3 protein is CASSPGTGRQETQYF. CDR3 DNA: TGTGCCAGCAGTCCCGGGACAGGACGCCAAGAGACCCAGTACTTC.

This clone was seen a single time. V gene TRBV5-4 combines with J gene TRBJ2-2, with D possibly matching TRBD1 (5 bases). CDR1 is SGHNT and CDR2 is YYREEE in the germline V gene (reference sequence). Trimming took 0 bases from V and 1 from J, leaving 10 bases between them. The CDR3 is 16 amino acids. The CDR3 is CASSLDGRVNTGELFF. The CDR3, as DNA: TGTGCCAGCAGCTTGGACGGCAGGGTGAACACCGGGGAGCTGTTTTTT.

CDR3 amino acids: CASSFQEAGEYGYTF. As DNA, the CDR3 is TGTGCCAGCAGCTTTCAAGAGGCCGGGGAGTATGGCTACACCTTC. The rearrangement joins TRBV7-9 to TRBJ1-2; no clear D. V shed 3 bases and J shed 5 bases, with 16 bases lying between them. CDR1 is SEHNR and CDR2 is FQNEAQ in the germline V gene (reference sequence). The CDR3 is 15 residues long.

The table lists this clone with a count of one. The chain employs TRBV25-1 and TRBJ2-3; the D gene is possibly TRBD2 (6 bases). V lost 2 bases to trimming and J lost 7 bases, with 13 bases between them. The CDR3 has 14 residues. Germline V gives CDR1 MGHDK, CDR2 SYGVNS. The CDR3 region is CASSEDGSKNTQYF. The CDR3 nucleotides read TGTGCCAGCAGTGAAGACGGGAGCAAAAATACGCAGTATTTT.

V is TRBV27 and J is TRBJ1-6; the D is unclear. The CDR3 is made up of 13 amino acids. V lost 7 bases, J lost 0 bases, and 4 bases lay in between. Germline CDR1 is MNHEY and CDR2 is SMNVEV (reference sequence). CDR3 nucleotides: TGTGCCAGCACGGGCTCCTATAATTCACCCCTCCACTTT. This encodes CASTGSYNSPLHF.

This clone has a single count. The chain employs TRBV6-6 and TRBJ1-1; D possibly corresponds to TRBD1 (6 bases). The CDR3 totals 16 residues. Trimming removed 4 bases from V and 0 bases from J, with 15 bases in between. Per the germline V gene, CDR1 is MNHNY and CDR2 is SVGAGI (reference sequence). Here the CDR3 reads CASSSTGTQMNTEAFF. Written as DNA, the CDR3 is TGTGCCAGCAGTTCCACAGGGACCCAAATGAACACTGAAGCTTTCTTT.

The table lists this clone with a count of one. The chain couples TRBV28 to TRBJ2-7; 9 nucleotides line up with TRBD1. The CDR3 has 15 amino acids. Germline CDR1 MDHEN, CDR2 SYDVKM. The junction had 4 bases not matched to a gene; V was cut back by 3 bases and J by 1 base. The CDR3 here is CASSFVGQGSYEQYF. CDR3 bases: TGTGCCAGCAGTTTTGTGGGACAGGGTTCCTACGAGCAGTACTTC.

V is TRBV28 and J is TRBJ2-3; 7 nucleotides match TRBD1. This CDR3 comprises 15 residues. The J segment lost 3 bases and the V segment lost 1 base, leaving 4 bases of the junction unmatched. CDR1 is MDHEN, CDR2 SYDVKM, per germline. The CDR3 coding sequence is TGTGCCAGCAGTTTATACGACAGGGCAACAGATACGCAGTATTTT. Translation gives CASSLYDRATDTQYF.

The chain combines TRBV19 with TRBJ1-5; D possibly corresponds to TRBD1 (6 bases). Germline CDR1 is LNHDA and CDR2 is SQIVND (reference sequence). The CDR3 is 14 residues long. Between the trimmed V and J ends, which lost 4 bases and 2 bases, there was a span of 9 bases. CDR3 in amino acids: CASSTDSRNQPQHF. The DNA for the CDR3 is TGTGCCAGTAGTACGGACAGCCGCAATCAGCCCCAGCATTTT.

The chain carries TRBV15 and TRBJ1-2; D unclear. Per the germline V gene, CDR1 is LNHNV and CDR2 is YYDKDF (reference sequence). This CDR3 comprises 13 residues. V lost 3 bases and J 6 bases, leaving 11 bases between the germline ends. CDR3 region: CATSRGEAHGYTF. CDR3 coding DNA: TGTGCCACCAGCAGGGGTGAGGCCCATGGCTACACCTTC.